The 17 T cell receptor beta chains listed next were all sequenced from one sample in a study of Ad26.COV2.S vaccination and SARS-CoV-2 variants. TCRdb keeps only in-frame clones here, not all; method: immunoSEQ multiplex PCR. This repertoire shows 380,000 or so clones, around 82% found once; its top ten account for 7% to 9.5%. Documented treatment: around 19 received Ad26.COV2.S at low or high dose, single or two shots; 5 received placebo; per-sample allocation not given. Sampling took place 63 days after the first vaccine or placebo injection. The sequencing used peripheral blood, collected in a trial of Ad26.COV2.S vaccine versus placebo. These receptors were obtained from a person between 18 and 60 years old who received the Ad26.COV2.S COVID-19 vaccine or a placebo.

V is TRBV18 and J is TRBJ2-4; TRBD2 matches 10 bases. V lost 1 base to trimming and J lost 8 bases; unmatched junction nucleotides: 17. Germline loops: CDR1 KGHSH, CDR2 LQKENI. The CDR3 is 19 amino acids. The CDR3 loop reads CASSPLGPSGSFNGDIQYF. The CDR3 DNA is TGTGCCAGCTCACCACTGGGGCCTAGCGGGAGTTTTAATGGGGACATTCAGTACTTC.

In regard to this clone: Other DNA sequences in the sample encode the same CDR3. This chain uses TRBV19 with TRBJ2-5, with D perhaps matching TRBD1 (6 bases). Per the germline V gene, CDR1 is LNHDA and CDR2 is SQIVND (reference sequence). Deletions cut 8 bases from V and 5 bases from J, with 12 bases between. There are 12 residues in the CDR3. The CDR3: CASRQAGETQYF. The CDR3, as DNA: TGTGCCAGTCGACAGGCGGGTGAGACCCAGTACTTC.

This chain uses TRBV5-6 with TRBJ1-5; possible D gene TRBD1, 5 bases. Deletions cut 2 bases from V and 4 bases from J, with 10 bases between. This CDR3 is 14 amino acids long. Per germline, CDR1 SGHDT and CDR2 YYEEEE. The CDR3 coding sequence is TGTGCCAGCAGCTTCCGGGGCCCAAATCAGCCCCAGCATTTT. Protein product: CASSFRGPNQPQHF. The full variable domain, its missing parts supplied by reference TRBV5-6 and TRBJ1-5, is DAGVTQSPTHLIKTRGQQVTLRCSPKSGHDTVSWYQQALGQGPQFIFQYYEEEERQRGNFPDRFSGHQFPNYSSELNVNALLLGDSALYLCASSFRGPNQPQHFGDGTRLSIL.

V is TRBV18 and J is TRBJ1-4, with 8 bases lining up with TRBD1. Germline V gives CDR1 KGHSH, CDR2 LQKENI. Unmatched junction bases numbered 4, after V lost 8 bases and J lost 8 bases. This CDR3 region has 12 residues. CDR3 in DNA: TGTGCCAGCCAGGGGGCTGGGGAAAAACTGTTTTTT. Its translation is CASQGAGEKLFF.

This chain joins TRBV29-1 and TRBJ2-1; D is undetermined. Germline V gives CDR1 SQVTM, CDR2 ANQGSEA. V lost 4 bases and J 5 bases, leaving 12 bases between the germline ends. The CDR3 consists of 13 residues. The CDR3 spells CSVAAQRNNEQFF. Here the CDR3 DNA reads TGCAGCGTTGCAGCCCAGCGAAACAATGAGCAGTTCTTC.

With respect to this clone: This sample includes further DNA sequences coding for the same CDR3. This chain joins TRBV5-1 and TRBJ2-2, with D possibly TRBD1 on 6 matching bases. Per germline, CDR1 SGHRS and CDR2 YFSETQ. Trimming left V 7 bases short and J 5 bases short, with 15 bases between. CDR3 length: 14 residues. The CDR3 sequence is CASSLGGITGELFF. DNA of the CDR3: TGCGCCAGCTCCCTAGGGGGTATAACCGGGGAGCTGTTTTTT.

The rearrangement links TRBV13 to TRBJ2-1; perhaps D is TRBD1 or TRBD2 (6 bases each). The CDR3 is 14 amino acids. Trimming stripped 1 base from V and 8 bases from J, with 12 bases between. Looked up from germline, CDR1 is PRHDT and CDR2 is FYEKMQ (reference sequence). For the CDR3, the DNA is TGTGCCAGCAGCTTAGCGGAAAGGGGGGATGAGCAGTTCTTC. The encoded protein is CASSLAERGDEQFF.

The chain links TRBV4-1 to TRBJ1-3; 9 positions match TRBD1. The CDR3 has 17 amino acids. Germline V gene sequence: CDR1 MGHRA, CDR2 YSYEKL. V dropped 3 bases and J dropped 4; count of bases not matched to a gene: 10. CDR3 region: CASSHDPRQGEGNTIYF. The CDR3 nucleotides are TGCGCCAGCAGCCACGATCCACGACAGGGGGAAGGAAACACCATATATTTT.

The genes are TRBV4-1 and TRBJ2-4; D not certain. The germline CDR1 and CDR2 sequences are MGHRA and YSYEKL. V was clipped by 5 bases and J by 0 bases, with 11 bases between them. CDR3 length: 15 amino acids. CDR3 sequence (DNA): TGCGCCAGCAGCACCCCGGGCCTAGCCAAAAACATTCAGTACTTC. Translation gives CASSTPGLAKNIQYF.

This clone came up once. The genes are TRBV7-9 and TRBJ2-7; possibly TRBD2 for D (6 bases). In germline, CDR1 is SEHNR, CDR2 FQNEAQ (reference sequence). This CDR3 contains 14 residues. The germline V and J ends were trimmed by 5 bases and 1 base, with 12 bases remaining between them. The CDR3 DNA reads TGTGCCAGCAGCCGCCCGGGACTGTCCTACGAGCAGTACTTC. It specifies CASSRPGLSYEQYF.

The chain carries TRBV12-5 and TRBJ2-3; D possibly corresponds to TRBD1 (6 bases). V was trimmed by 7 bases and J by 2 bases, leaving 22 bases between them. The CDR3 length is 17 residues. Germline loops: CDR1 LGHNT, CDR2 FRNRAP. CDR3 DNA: TGTGCTAGTGCCGGTGTTGTTGGGCTGGGGGCCACAGATACGCAGTATTTT. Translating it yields CASAGVVGLGATDTQYF. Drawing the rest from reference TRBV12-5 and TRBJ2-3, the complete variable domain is DARVTQTPRHKVTEMGQEVTMRCQPILGHNTVFWYRQTMMQGLELLAYFRNRAPLDDSGMPKDRFSAEMPDATLATLKIQPSEPRDSAVYFCASAGVVGLGATDTQYFGPGTRLTVL.

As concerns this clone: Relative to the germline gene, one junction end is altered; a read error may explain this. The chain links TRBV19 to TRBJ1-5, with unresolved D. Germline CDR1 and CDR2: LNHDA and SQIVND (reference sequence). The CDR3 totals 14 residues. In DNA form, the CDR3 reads TGTGCCAGTACCCCCAAATCGAGGCGGCAGCTCCAGCATTTT. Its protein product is CASTPKSRRQLQHF.

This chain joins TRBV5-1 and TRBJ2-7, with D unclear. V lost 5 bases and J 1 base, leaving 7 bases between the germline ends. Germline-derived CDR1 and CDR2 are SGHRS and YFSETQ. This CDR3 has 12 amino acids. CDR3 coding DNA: TGCGCCAGCAGGTCCGGTTCCTACGAGCAGTACTTC. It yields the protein CASRSGSYEQYF.

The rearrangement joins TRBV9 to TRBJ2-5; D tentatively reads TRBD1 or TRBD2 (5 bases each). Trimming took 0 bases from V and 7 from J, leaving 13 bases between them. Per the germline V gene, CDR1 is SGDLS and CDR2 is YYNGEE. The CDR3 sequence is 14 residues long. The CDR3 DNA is TGTGCCAGCAGCGTAGGAGCCGGGGCCGTGACCCAGTACTTC. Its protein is CASSVGAGAVTQYF.

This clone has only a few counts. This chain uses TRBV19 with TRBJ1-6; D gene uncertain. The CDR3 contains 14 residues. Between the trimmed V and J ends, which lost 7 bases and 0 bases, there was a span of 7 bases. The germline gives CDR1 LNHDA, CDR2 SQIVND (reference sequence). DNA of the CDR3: TGTGCCAGTATGCACAGCTCCTATAATTCACCCCTCCACTTT. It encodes CASMHSSYNSPLHF.

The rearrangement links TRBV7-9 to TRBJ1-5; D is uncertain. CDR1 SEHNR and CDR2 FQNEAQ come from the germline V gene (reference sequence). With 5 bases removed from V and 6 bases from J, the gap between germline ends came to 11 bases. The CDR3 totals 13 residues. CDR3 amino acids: CASSPNQVQPQHF. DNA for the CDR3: TGTGCCAGCAGCCCGAATCAAGTTCAGCCCCAGCATTTT.

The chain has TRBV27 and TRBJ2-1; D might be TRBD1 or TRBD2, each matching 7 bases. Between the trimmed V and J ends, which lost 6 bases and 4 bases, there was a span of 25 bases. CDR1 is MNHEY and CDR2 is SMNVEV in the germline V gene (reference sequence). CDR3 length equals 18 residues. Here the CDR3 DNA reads TGTGCCAGCAGGGGGCGCCCGCCCGGGGGGACAGTTTACAATGAGCAGTTCTTC. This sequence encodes CASRGRPPGGTVYNEQFF.